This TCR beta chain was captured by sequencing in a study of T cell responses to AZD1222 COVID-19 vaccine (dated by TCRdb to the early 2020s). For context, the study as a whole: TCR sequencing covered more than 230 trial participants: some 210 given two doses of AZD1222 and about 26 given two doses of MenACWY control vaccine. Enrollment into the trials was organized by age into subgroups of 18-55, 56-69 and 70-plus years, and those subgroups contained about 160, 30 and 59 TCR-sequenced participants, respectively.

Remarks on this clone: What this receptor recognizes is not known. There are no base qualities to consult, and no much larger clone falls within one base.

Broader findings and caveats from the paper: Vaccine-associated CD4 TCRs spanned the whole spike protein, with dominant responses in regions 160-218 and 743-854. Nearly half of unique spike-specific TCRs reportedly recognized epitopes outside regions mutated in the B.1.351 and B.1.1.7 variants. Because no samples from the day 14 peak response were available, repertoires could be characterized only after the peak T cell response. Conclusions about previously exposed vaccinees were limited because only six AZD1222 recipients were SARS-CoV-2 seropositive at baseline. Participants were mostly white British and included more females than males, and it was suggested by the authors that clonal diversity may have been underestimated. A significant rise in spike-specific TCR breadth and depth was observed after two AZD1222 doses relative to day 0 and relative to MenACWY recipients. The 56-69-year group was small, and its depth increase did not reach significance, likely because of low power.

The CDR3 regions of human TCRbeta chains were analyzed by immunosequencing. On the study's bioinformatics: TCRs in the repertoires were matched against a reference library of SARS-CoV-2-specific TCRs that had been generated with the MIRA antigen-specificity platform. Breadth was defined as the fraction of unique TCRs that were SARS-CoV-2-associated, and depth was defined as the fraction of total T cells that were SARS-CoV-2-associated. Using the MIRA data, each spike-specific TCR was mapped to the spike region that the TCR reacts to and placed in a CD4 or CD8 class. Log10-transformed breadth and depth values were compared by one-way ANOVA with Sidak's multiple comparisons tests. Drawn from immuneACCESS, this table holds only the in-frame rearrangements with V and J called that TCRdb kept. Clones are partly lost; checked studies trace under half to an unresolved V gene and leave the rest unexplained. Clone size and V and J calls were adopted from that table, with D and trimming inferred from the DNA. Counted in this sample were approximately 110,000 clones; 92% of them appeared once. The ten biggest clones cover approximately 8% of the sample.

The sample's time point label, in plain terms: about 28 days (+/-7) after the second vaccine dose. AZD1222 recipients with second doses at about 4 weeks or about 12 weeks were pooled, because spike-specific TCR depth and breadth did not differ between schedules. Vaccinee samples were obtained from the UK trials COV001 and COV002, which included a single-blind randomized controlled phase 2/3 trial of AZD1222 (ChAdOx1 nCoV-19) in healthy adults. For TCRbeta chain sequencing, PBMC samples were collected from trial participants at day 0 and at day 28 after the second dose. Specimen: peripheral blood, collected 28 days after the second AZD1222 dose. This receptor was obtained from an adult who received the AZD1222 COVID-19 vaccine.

The DNA is TGCGCCAGCAGCTTGGTGGCCAATTCACCCCTCCACTTT. It translates to CASSLVANSPLHF. The V gene is TRBV5-1 and the J gene is TRBJ1-6, with an unclear D gene assignment. V is pared back by 0 bases and J by 7 bases, with 5 bases lying between the germline termini. CDR3 length: 13 amino acids, cysteine to phenylalanine. The kept DNA is CDR3 alone, 39 bases in frame from the first base. Sequences SGHRS (CDR1) and YFSETQ (CDR2) are obtained from the germline V gene.